The next 15 T cell receptor beta chains were all read from a single sample in a study of T cells in Graves' hyperthyroidism and ophthalmopathy (dated by TCRdb to about 2019). The library was generated by multiplex PCR. The sequencer was an Illumina HiSeq 2000. TCR beta CDR3 regions were amplified from RNA transcripts. For the first round of RT-PCR on the TCR CDR3, the HTBI primer set was used together with the Qiagen OneStep RT-PCR kit. Using fastp trimming at Q25 and MiXCR clonotype assembly, TCRdb reanalyzed the public sequencing data and kept in-frame beta chains. CDR3 protein sequences are deduplicated, and each keeps its most common genes and DNA. The sample yields around 620,000 distinct CDR3 sequences; more than 13% were counted once. The top ten clonotypes cover roughly 7% of the sample. The sample was blood. These receptors originate from a woman aged 18-29 years with Graves' ophthalmopathy.

The chain couples TRBV9 to TRBJ2-1, with 12 bases that match TRBD2. J was trimmed by 8 bases and V by 4 bases; bases with no gene match: 7. The V gene's germline CDR1 is SGDLS and CDR2 YYNGEE. The CDR3 has 15 amino acids. The CDR3 protein is CASSPRLAGVHEQFF. For the CDR3, the DNA is TGTGCCAGCAGCCCGCGACTAGCGGGAGTCCATGAGCAGTTCTTC.

The chain uses TRBV27 and TRBJ2-3; 8 nucleotides line up with TRBD1. The length of the CDR3 is 13 residues. Losses at the gene ends were 3 bases for V and 9 bases for J; bases not matched to a gene: 5. Germline V gene sequence: CDR1 MNHEY, CDR2 SMNVEV (reference sequence). The CDR3 here is CASSFPGQVTQYF. As DNA, the CDR3 is TGTGCCAGCAGTTTCCCGGGACAGGTGACGCAGTATTTT.

With respect to this clonotype: Germline is not matched at one junction end, which may reflect a read error. CDR3 residues: CAGSNLAGHNEQFF. The CDR3 region has the DNA TGTGCCGGTAGTAACCTAGCGGGACACAATGAGCAGTTCTTC. The chain is built from TRBV19 and TRBJ2-1, with 9 bases matching TRBD2. The CDR3 totals 14 residues. The germline V gene encodes CDR1 LNHDA and CDR2 SQIVND (reference sequence).

A note on this clonotype: Since a much larger clone is just one base distant, this may be a read error. V and J are TRBV11-3 and TRBJ1-2, with 8 bases fitting TRBD1. The CDR3 is 21 amino acids. CDR1 is SGHNT and CDR2 is YENEEA in the germline V gene. CDR3 sequence: CAGSLDHWTGSSSPLDYGYTF. For the CDR3, the DNA is TGTGCCGGCAGCTTAGATCATTGGACAGGGTCTTCGTCTCCCTTGGACTATGGCTACACCTTC.

This clonotype has at least ten counts. This chain links TRBV3-1 with TRBJ2-3, with a tentative D call TRBD2 (6 bases). Looked up from germline, CDR1 is LGHDT and CDR2 is YNNKEL (reference sequence). The CDR3 totals 14 residues. V dropped 8 bases and J dropped 1 base, with 13 bases sitting between them. DNA of the CDR3: TGTGCCAGCCGTACCACGGGGGGCACAGATACGCAGTATTTT. Amino acid sequence: CASRTTGGTDTQYF.

There are many counts of this clonotype. The chain carries TRBV28 and TRBJ2-7, with 7 bases identical to TRBD2. Germline CDR1 is MDHEN and CDR2 is SYDVKM. Trimming removed 6 bases from V and 4 bases from J; junction bases left unmatched: 9. The CDR3 length is 14 residues. CDR3 sequence reads: CASRDAGAKYEQYF. The CDR3, as DNA: TGTGCCAGCAGGGATGCGGGAGCGAAATACGAGCAGTACTTC.

This clonotype was seen a few times. The chain joins TRBV7-9 to TRBJ1-1; a possible D gene is TRBD1 (6 bases). V gave up 5 bases and J gave up 0 bases, with 31 bases separating them. CDR1 and CDR2 (germline): SEHNR, FQNEAQ (reference sequence). This CDR3 contains 21 residues. The CDR3 here is CASSPRAGGGEYRRVNTEAFF. The CDR3 DNA reads as TGTGCCAGCAGCCCAAGGGCGGGCGGGGGCGAGTACCGGAGGGTGAACACTGAAGCTTTCTTT.

In its sample, this clonotype was seen many times. The rearrangement uses TRBV11-3 and TRBJ1-1; D unclear. Germline lookup yields CDR1 SGHNT and CDR2 YENEEA. CDR3 length: 14 amino acids. Trimming cost V 5 bases and J 1 base, with 11 bases left between them. The CDR3 nucleotides read TGTGCCAGCAGCCCAAGGCGGGGGAACACTGAAGCTTTCTTT. Translation gives CASSPRRGNTEAFF.

The chain employs TRBV10-3 and TRBJ2-1; D perhaps matches TRBD1 (5 bases). Germline loops: CDR1 ENHRY, CDR2 SYGVKD. This CDR3 is built from 14 residues. Trimming shortened V by 4 bases and J by 9 bases, and 16 bases separated the two germline ends. For the CDR3, the DNA is TGTGCCATCAGTGTGGGGCAGACCCCGGCTGAGCAGTTCTTC. It translates to CAISVGQTPAEQFF.

The chain carries TRBV14 and TRBJ2-1; no clear D. The CDR3 is made up of 12 amino acids. Germline CDR1 and CDR2: SGHDN and FVKESK. With 6 bases removed from V and 6 bases from J, the gap between germline ends came to 9 bases. CDR3 protein: CASRPLGNEQFF. The CDR3 coding sequence is TGTGCCAGCAGGCCCCTGGGCAATGAGCAGTTCTTC.

In its sample, this clonotype was seen many times. This rearrangement joins TRBV11-3 to TRBJ2-5, with D perhaps TRBD1 or TRBD2 (5 bases each). Germline CDR1 SGHNT, CDR2 YENEEA. The CDR3 contains 15 residues. The ends were cut back, 4 bases at V and 4 bases at J, with 16 bases in the middle. The CDR3 region is CASSSKRGGGETQYF. Here the CDR3 DNA reads TGTGCCAGCAGCTCCAAAAGGGGTGGAGGAGAGACCCAGTACTTC.

In DNA form, the CDR3 reads TGTGCCAGCAGCCCTGGGGCAGGGGACTATGGCTACACCTTC. Protein sequence: CASSPGAGDYGYTF. The chain has TRBV7-6 and TRBJ1-2; maybe TRBD1 (6 bases). The V gene's germline CDR1 is SGHVS and CDR2 FNYEAQ. The length of the CDR3 is 14 residues. V dropped 5 bases and J dropped 3 bases, with 13 bases sitting between them. Using reference TRBV7-6 and TRBJ1-2 for the parts outside the CDR3, the full variable domain is GAGVSQSPRYKVTKRGQDVALRCDPISGHVSLYWYRQALGQGPEFLTYFNYEAQQDKSGLPNDRFSAERPEGSISTLTIQRTEQRDSAMYRCASSPGAGDYGYTFGSGTRLTVV.

A few counts support this clonotype. J is TRBJ2-1 and V is TRBV9; maybe TRBD2 (5 bases). The germline V gene encodes CDR1 SGDLS and CDR2 YYNGEE. Trimming took off 0 bases at V and 9 bases at J, with 13 bases between the two ends. The CDR3 extends over 14 amino acids. In DNA, the CDR3 is TGTGCCAGCAGCGTAGTGGCTAGCTACGGTGAGCAGTTCTTC. Translated, it gives CASSVVASYGEQFF.

This clonotype was seen only a few times. J is TRBJ1-2 and V is TRBV20-1, with 10 bases matching TRBD1. From germline, CDR1 is DFQATT and CDR2 SNEGSKA (reference sequence). This CDR3 contains 14 residues. J was trimmed by 6 bases and V by 5 bases; bases with no gene match: 9. CDR3 loop: CSAPRTGGSHGYTF. CDR3 bases: TGCAGTGCTCCCCGGACAGGGGGGTCCCATGGCTACACCTTC.

This clonotype was seen a handful of times. The chain joins TRBV27 to TRBJ2-7; 10 nucleotides match TRBD1. Per the germline V gene, CDR1 is MNHEY and CDR2 is SMNVEV (reference sequence). The CDR3 is made up of 14 amino acids. Losses at the gene ends were 8 bases for V and 7 bases for J; bases not matched to a gene: 11. CDR3 nucleotides: TGTGCCAGCGGACCCGGGACAGGGGAGAGGGAGCAGTACTTC. It codes for CASGPGTGEREQYF.